This T cell receptor (beta chain) was recorded in a study of control samples from healthy donors and cancer patients. Sequencing was performed with immunoSEQ multiplex PCR; in TCRdb, only in-frame clones are kept and a portion is missing. The table records some 120,000 clones, 93% of them present only once. This CDR3 region has 13 residues. The germline gives CDR1 PRHDT, CDR2 FYEKMQ (reference sequence). Trimming removed 3 bases from V and 8 bases from J, with 11 bases in between. The source of this sequence is a man aged 25 to 45 in good health. The V call is TRBV13, the J call TRBJ2-1; D possibly corresponds to TRBD1 (6 bases). Sequencing was performed on blood. The CDR3 spells CASSFTGQYEQFF. In nucleotides, the CDR3 is TGTGCCAGCAGCTTCACGGGACAATATGAGCAGTTCTTC.